Shown below are 21 T cell receptor beta chains from a single sample sequenced in a study of Graves' ophthalmopathy and Graves' hyperthyroidism. Amplification of the TCR beta CDR3 regions used RNA transcripts (as template). Second-round multiplex PCR came after first-round RT-PCR with HTBI primers. MiXCR, run by TCRdb on the multiplex PCR reads, gives a single entry per CDR3 protein. The sample carries 350,000 to 450,000 distinct CDR3 sequences, 21% recorded once. The source material was peripheral blood. The receptors originated from a woman under 30 with stable Graves' hyperthyroidism.

The chain combines TRBV3-1 with TRBJ1-5, with 8 positions matching TRBD1. CDR1 and CDR2 from the germline V gene are LGHDT and YNNKEL (reference sequence). The V gene end was trimmed by 8 bases and the J gene end by 5 bases; junction bases not matched to a gene: 5. The CDR3 has 13 residues. This CDR3 is CASGGTGDQPQHF. DNA of the CDR3: TGTGCCAGCGGTGGGACAGGAGATCAGCCCCAGCATTTT.

The sample holds many counts of this clonotype. The chain carries TRBV7-9 and TRBJ1-1; TRBD1 matches 7 bases. The germline V gene has CDR1 SEHNR and CDR2 FQNEAQ (reference sequence). The J segment lost 10 bases and the V segment lost 6 bases, leaving 17 bases of the junction unmatched. CDR3 size: 15 residues. CDR3 sequence reads: CASSPPTGPPKRAFF. For the CDR3, the DNA is TGTGCCAGCAGTCCCCCGACAGGGCCCCCCAAAAGAGCTTTCTTT.

This clonotype was counted many times. V usage is TRBV6-5 and J usage is TRBJ2-6; 10 nucleotides line up with TRBD1. This CDR3 has 16 residues. Per the germline V gene, CDR1 is MNHEY and CDR2 is SVGAGI. The V gene end was trimmed by 6 bases and the J gene end by 4 bases; junction bases not matched to a gene: 6. In DNA, the CDR3 is TGTGCCAGCAGGCTCGACAGGGGGCGAGGGGCCAACGTCCTGACTTTC. Translating gives CASRLDRGRGANVLTF.

Written as DNA, the CDR3 is TGTGCCAGCAGCTTAATGCGAGAATCGGGCGAGCAGTACTTC. Encoded protein: CASSLMRESGEQYF. The chain uses TRBV7-3 and TRBJ2-7; D not certain. This CDR3 comprises 14 residues. Germline CDR1 and CDR2: SGHTA and FQGTGA. V lost 1 base and J lost 6, with 13 bases in between. The variable domain in full, with the rest retrieved from reference TRBV7-3 and TRBJ2-7, is GAGVSQTPSNKVTEKGKYVELRCDPISGHTALYWYRQSLGQGPEFLIYFQGTGAADDSGLPNDRFFAVRPEGSVSTLKIQRTERGDSAVYLCASSLMRESGEQYFGPGTRLTVT.

This clonotype appeared many times. This chain links TRBV6-1 with TRBJ1-1, with 7 bases identical to TRBD1. Looked up from germline, CDR1 is MNHNS and CDR2 is SASEGT. The CDR3 is 15 residues long. V lost 5 bases to trimming and J lost 4 bases; unmatched junction nucleotides: 10. The DNA for the CDR3 is TGTGCCAGCAGTCCGGGACAGTACAGCCTCACTGAAGCTTTCTTT. It is translated as CASSPGQYSLTEAFF.

This clonotype occurred many times. The chain links TRBV29-1 to TRBJ1-1; 12 nucleotides agree with TRBD1. The CDR3 loop spans 13 amino acids. CDR1 and CDR2 from the germline V gene are SQVTM and ANQGSEA. V lost 2 bases and J lost 11; bases outside the gene matches: 6. CDR3 coding DNA: TGCAGCGTTGAACCGGGACAGGGGGCGCGCGCTTTCTTT. Translated: CSVEPGQGARAFF.

This clonotype was observed many times. This chain links TRBV24-1 with TRBJ2-5, with unresolved D. This CDR3 is built from 11 residues. From germline, CDR1 is KGHDR and CDR2 SFDVKD. Trimming stripped 4 bases from V and 6 bases from J, with 5 bases between. CDR3 region: CATSDKKTQYF. The CDR3 bases are TGTGCCACCAGTGACAAGAAGACCCAGTACTTC.

This clonotype was detected ten times or more. This chain connects TRBV5-1 to TRBJ1-1; tentative D call: TRBD1 (5 bases). The CDR3 has 14 amino acids. In germline, CDR1 is SGHRS, CDR2 YFSETQ. The germline V and J ends were trimmed by 3 bases and 5 bases, with 14 bases remaining between them. The CDR3 spells CASSSGGGDTEAFF. The DNA for the CDR3 is TGCGCCAGCAGCTCGGGGGGAGGAGATACTGAAGCTTTCTTT.

This clonotype was seen many times. The chain uses TRBV30 and TRBJ1-3, with D possibly TRBD1 on 6 matching bases. Germline CDR1 is GTSNPN and CDR2 is SVGIG (reference sequence). The ends were cut back, 0 bases at V and 0 bases at J, with 12 bases in the middle. CDR3 length equals 16 residues. CDR3 loop: CAWSVRGHLSGNTIYF. The CDR3 DNA is TGTGCCTGGAGTGTACGGGGACACCTCTCTGGAAACACCATATATTTT.

This clonotype has only a few counts. The rearrangement links TRBV7-3 to TRBJ2-2, with unresolved D. Trimming left V 5 bases short and J 3 bases short, with 13 bases between. There are 15 residues in the CDR3. The germline V gene encodes CDR1 SGHTA and CDR2 FQGTGA. The CDR3 nucleotides read TGTGCCAGCAGCCCTGCCGGACCCCACACCGGGGAGCTGTTTTTT. Translated: CASSPAGPHTGELFF.

This clonotype has ten or more counts. The chain couples TRBV7-9 to TRBJ2-5; D gene ambiguous. V lost 5 bases, J lost 2 bases, and 12 bases lay in between. The CDR3 contains 14 residues. Germline CDR1 is SEHNR and CDR2 is FQNEAQ (reference sequence). The CDR3 coding sequence is TGTGCCAGCAGCAGGCCCAGAGGTCAAGAGACCCAGTACTTC. This codes for CASSRPRGQETQYF.

This clonotype has only a few counts. The chain links TRBV20-1 to TRBJ1-5; D ambiguous. This CDR3 has 15 amino acids. CDR1 and CDR2 (germline): DFQATT, SNEGSKA (reference sequence). Deletions cut 3 bases from V and 0 bases from J, with 12 bases between. The CDR3 DNA follows: TGCAGTGCTAGCCCGGGGTCTTATAGCAATCAGCCCCAGCATTTT. This codes for CSASPGSYSNQPQHF.

This clonotype was recorded at least ten times. The chain couples TRBV6-2 or TRBV6-3 to TRBJ2-7; D uncertain. The germline gives CDR1 MNHEY, CDR2 SVGEGT. The CDR3 runs 13 residues. Deletions cut 6 bases from V and 4 bases from J, with 13 bases between. CDR3 loop: CASSRSIVYEQYF. As DNA, the CDR3 is TGTGCCAGCAGCCGCTCAATTGTGTACGAGCAGTACTTC.

This clonotype was seen at least ten times. The rearrangement joins TRBV20-1 to TRBJ1-1; TRBD1 aligns across 9 bases. Germline CDR1 reads DFQATT; CDR2 reads SNEGSKA (reference sequence). CDR3 length equals 14 residues. Trimming took 4 bases from V and 0 from J; bases not matched to a gene: 3. As DNA, the CDR3 is TGCAGTGCTAAAAGGACAGGGGTGAACACTGAAGCTTTCTTT. This codes for CSAKRTGVNTEAFF.

The table lists this clonotype with many counts. V is TRBV18 and J is TRBJ2-5; TRBD2 aligns across 7 bases. Trimming removed 3 bases from V and 5 bases from J; junction bases left unmatched: 6. Germline lookup yields CDR1 KGHSH and CDR2 LQKENI. The CDR3 is 14 residues long. Here the CDR3 reads CASSPGGRLETQYF. Here the CDR3 DNA reads TGTGCCAGCTCACCGGGCGGGAGATTGGAGACCCAGTACTTC.

This clonotype has at least ten counts. DNA for the CDR3: TGCAGTGCTGGAAGGGGACCCTACGAGCAGTACTTC. Residues: CSAGRGPYEQYF. This rearrangement joins TRBV20-1 to TRBJ2-7; possibly TRBD1 or TRBD2 for D (5 bases each). From germline, CDR1 is DFQATT and CDR2 SNEGSKA (reference sequence). V gave up 5 bases and J gave up 2 bases, with 10 bases separating them. The CDR3 contains 12 residues.

This clonotype has a count of ten or more. The chain employs TRBV18 and TRBJ1-5; D ambiguous. Between the trimmed V and J ends, which lost 8 bases and 5 bases, there was a span of 13 bases. The CDR3 runs to 13 residues. Germline lookup yields CDR1 KGHSH and CDR2 LQKENI. DNA of the CDR3: TGTGCCAGCCACGGCGGAAGGGATCAGCCCCAGCATTTT. Protein: CASHGGRDQPQHF. Combining the CDR3 with reference TRBV18 and TRBJ1-5 gives the whole variable domain NAGVMQNPRHLVRRRGQEARLRCSPMKGHSHVYWYRQLPEEGLKFMVYLQKENIIDESGMPKERFSAEFPKEGPSILRIQQVVRGDSAAYFCASHGGRDQPQHFGDGTRLSIL.

V and J are TRBV6-2 or TRBV6-3 and TRBJ1-1; D is uncertain. CDR3 length: 11 amino acids. V was shortened by 11 bases and J by 7 bases, with 14 bases between the two germline ends. Per the germline V gene, CDR1 is MNHEY and CDR2 is SVGEGT. CDR3 nucleotide sequence: TGTGCCTCCACCAGCGTAGGTGAAGCTTTCTTT. It specifies CASTSVGEAFF.

J is TRBJ2-7 and V is TRBV6-2 or TRBV6-3; D unresolved. V was clipped by 3 bases and J by 4 bases, with 7 bases between them. Looked up from germline, CDR1 is MNHEY and CDR2 is SVGEGT. The CDR3 extends over 12 amino acids. The CDR3 nucleotides are TGTGCCAGCAGTTATATGGTTTACGAGCAGTACTTC. It is translated as CASSYMVYEQYF.

This clonotype was detected ten times or more. The chain is built from TRBV20-1 and TRBJ2-5, with TRBD2 identical over 9 bases. The CDR3 sequence is 14 residues long. Germline loops: CDR1 DFQATT, CDR2 SNEGSKA (reference sequence). V lost 6 bases, J lost 4 bases, and 9 bases stayed unmatched. The CDR3 spells CSATIAGVRETQYF. The CDR3 region has the DNA TGCAGTGCCACCATAGCGGGAGTTCGAGAGACCCAGTACTTC.

Many counts were recorded for this clonotype. This chain links TRBV4-2 with TRBJ2-7; D gene ambiguous. Trimming cost V 0 bases and J 2 bases, with 14 bases left between them. The CDR3 runs to 16 residues. The germline CDR1 and CDR2 sequences are LGHNA and YNFKEQ. CDR3 sequence: CASSQDPNRITYEQYF. The DNA for the CDR3 is TGTGCCAGCAGCCAAGACCCTAACCGAATTACCTACGAGCAGTACTTC.